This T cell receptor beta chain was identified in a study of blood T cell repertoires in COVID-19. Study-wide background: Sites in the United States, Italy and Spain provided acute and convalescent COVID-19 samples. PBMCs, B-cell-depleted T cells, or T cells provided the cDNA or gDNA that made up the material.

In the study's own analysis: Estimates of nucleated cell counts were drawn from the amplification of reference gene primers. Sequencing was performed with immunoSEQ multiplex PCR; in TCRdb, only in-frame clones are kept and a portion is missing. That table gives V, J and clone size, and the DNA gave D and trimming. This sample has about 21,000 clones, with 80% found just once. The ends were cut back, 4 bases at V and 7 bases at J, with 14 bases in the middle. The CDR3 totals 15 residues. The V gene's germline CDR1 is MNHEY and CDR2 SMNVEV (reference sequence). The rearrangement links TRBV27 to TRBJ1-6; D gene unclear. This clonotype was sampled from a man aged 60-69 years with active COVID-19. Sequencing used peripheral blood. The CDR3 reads CASSSQAPINSPLHF. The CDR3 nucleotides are TGTGCCAGCAGTTCGCAGGCTCCCATAAATTCACCCCTCCACTTT.